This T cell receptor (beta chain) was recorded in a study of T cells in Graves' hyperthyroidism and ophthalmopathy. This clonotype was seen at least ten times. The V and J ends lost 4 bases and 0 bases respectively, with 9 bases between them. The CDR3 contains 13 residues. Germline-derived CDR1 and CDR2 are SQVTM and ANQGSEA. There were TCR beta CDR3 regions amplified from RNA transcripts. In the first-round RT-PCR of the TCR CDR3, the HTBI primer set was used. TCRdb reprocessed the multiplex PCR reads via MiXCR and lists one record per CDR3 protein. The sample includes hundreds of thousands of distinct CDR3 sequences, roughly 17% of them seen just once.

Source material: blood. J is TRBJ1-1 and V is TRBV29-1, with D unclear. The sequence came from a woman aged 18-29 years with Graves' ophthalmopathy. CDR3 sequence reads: CSVVRQMNTEAFF. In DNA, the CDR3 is TGCAGCGTTGTAAGGCAGATGAACACTGAAGCTTTCTTT. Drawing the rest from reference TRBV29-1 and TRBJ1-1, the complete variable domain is SAVISQKPSRDICQRGTSLTIQCQVDSQVTMMFWYRQQPGQSLTLIATANQGSEATYESGFVIDKFPISRPNLTFSTLTVSNMSPEDSSIYLCSVVRQMNTEAFFGQGTRLTVV.